This T cell receptor beta chain originates from a study of OX40 agonist ivuxolimab in advanced cancers. The study's findings and limits: Low clonal expansion, among the lowest seen, marked partial responders at 0.1-3.0 mg/kg. CD4+ T cells averaged fewer expanded clones than CD8+ T cells. The antigen specificity of the peripheral T cells (those that were expanded) was not determined.

Produced via immunoSEQ multiplex PCR; TCRdb's table is partial and in-frame only. This table holds tens of thousands of clones, around 91% found once. Germline V CDR1 and CDR2: SEHNR, FQNEAQ (reference sequence). Trimming took off 1 base at V and 8 bases at J, with 3 bases between the two ends. The CDR3 length is 11 residues. A note on this clone: Its antigen is unidentified. The same CDR3 also results from other DNA sequences found in this sample.

The receptor comes from an adult with an advanced solid tumor such as melanoma, head and neck, liver or kidney cancer. This chain links TRBV7-9 with TRBJ2-1, with D unresolved. Sequenced material: CD4+ or CD8+ T cells sorted from blood, taken in a trial of the OX40 agonist ivuxolimab. Here the CDR3 reads CASSLVDEQFF. CDR3 in DNA: TGTGCCAGCAGCTTAGTGGATGAGCAGTTCTTC.